This T cell receptor (beta chain) was sequenced during a study of Graves' ophthalmopathy and Graves' hyperthyroidism. Study-level background: No treatment had been given when peripheral blood was collected at initial diagnosis. Whole-study findings and limits: Blood also held most thyroid clonotypes expanded above 0.001 frequency. Cross-validated, the 13-signature model showed 87.88%/81.08% sensitivity/specificity, and 80%/75% in the test set.

Amplification targeted the TCR beta CDR3 regions, with RNA transcripts as the source material. The library came from an HTBI-primed first-round RT-PCR and a second-round multiplex PCR. TCRdb called the multiplex PCR reads again in MiXCR, with one record for every CDR3 protein. The sample holds fewer than 600,000 distinct CDR3 sequences, roughly 14% seen once. The CDR3 covers 14 residues. Germline-derived CDR1 and CDR2 are MNHNS and SASEGT. V trimming: 10 bases; J trimming: 0 bases; junction bases outside the gene matches: 3. This clonotype was detected ten times or more. The antigen is undetermined. For donors with ophthalmopathy, the disease showed moderate-to-severe activity, reached CAS ≥3 and NOSPECS ≥4, and had lasted under 3 months.

This receptor was identified in a woman in her twenties or thirties with Graves' ophthalmopathy. Material for sequencing was blood. The chain has TRBV6-1 and TRBJ2-6; 7 bases are a match to TRBD2. This CDR3 is CATGDYSGANVLTF. DNA of the CDR3: TGTGCCACCGGGGACTACTCTGGGGCCAACGTCCTGACTTTC.